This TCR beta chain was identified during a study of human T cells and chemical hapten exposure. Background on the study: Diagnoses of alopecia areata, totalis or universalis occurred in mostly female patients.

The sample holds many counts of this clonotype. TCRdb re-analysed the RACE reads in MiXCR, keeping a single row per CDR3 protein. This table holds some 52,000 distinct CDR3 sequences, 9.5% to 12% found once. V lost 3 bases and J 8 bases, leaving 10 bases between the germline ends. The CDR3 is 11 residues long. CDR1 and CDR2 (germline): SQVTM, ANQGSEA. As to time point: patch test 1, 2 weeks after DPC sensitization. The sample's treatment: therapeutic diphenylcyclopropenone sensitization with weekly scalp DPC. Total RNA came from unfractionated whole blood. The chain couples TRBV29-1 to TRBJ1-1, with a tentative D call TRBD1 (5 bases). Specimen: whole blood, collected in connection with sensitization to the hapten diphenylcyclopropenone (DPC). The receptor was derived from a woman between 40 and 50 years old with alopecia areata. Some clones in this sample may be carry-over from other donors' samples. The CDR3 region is CSVDAGLEAFF. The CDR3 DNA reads TGCAGCGTTGATGCGGGGCTAGAAGCTTTCTTT. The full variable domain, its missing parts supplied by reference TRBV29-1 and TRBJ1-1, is SAVISQKPSRDICQRGTSLTIQCQVDSQVTMMFWYRQQPGQSLTLIATANQGSEATYESGFVIDKFPISRPNLTFSTLTVSNMSPEDSSIYLCSVDAGLEAFFGQGTRLTVV.